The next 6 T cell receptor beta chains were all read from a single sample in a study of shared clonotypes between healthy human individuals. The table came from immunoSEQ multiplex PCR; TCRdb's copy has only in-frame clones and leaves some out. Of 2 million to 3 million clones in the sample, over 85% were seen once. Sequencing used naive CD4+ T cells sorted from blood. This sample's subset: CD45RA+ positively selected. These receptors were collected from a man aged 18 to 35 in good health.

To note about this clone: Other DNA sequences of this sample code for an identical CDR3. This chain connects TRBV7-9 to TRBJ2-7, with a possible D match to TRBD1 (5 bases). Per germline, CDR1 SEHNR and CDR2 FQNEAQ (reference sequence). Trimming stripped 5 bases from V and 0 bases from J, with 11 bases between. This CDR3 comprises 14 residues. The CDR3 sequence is CASSLGAGSYEQYF. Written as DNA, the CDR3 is TGTGCCAGCAGCCTAGGGGCAGGCTCCTACGAGCAGTACTTC.

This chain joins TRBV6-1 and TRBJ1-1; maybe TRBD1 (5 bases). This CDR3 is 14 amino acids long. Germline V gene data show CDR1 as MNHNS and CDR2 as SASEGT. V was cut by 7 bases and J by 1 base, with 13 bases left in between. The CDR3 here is CASTSGPSNTEAFF. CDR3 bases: TGTGCCAGCACCTCGGGACCCTCGAACACTGAAGCTTTCTTT.

The CDR3 DNA sequence: TGTGCCAGCAGCTTAGGTTCTAGCGGGGCGGCAGATACGCAGTATTTT. Translated: CASSLGSSGAADTQYF. The gene calls are TRBV7-9 and TRBJ2-3, with 9 bases aligning to TRBD2. After removal of 1 base from V and 4 bases from J, the junction contained 6 bases not matched to a gene. From germline, CDR1 is SEHNR and CDR2 FQNEAQ (reference sequence). The CDR3 has 16 residues.

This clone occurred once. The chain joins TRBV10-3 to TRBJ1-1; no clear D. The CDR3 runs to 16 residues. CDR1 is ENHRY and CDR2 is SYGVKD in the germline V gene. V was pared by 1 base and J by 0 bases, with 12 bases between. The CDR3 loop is CAISELQFLMNTEAFF. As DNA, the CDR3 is TGTGCCATCAGTGAGTTACAGTTCCTGATGAACACTGAAGCTTTCTTT.

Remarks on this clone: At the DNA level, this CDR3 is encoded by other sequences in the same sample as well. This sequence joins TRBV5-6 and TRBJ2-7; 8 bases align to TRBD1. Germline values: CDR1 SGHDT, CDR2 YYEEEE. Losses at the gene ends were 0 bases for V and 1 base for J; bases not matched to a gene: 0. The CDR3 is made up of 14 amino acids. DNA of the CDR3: TGTGCCAGCAGCTTGGGGGACAGGTCCTACGAGCAGTACTTC. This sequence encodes CASSLGDRSYEQYF.

In DNA form, the CDR3 reads TGTGCCAGCAGTGATCGTAGCGGGGGGCCCAATGAGCAGTTCTTC. It translates to CASSDRSGGPNEQFF. V usage is TRBV2 and J usage is TRBJ2-1; TRBD2 matches 10 bases. CDR3 length: 15 residues. V lost 3 bases to trimming and J lost 6 bases; unmatched junction nucleotides: 5. Germline V gene lookup returns CDR1 SNHLY and CDR2 FYNNEI.